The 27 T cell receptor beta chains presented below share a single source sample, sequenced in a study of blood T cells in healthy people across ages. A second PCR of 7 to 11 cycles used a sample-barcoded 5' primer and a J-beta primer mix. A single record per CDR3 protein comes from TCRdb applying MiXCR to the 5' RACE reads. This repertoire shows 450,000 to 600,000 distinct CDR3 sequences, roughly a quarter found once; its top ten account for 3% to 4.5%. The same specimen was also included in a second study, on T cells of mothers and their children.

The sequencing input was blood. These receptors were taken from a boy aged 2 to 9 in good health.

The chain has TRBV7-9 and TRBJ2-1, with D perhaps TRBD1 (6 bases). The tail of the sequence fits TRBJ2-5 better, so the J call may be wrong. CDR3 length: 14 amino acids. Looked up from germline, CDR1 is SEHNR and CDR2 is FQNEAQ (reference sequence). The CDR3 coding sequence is TGTGCCAGCAGACCGGGACACCTTCAAGAGACCCAGTACTTC. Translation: CASRPGHLQETQYF.

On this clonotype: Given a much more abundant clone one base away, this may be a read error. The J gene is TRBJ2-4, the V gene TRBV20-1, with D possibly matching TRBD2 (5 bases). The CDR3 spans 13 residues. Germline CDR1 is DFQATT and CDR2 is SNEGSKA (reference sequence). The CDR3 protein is CSASRGARNIQYF. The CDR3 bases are TGCAGTGCTAGTCGGGGAGCCAGAAACATTCAGTACTTC.

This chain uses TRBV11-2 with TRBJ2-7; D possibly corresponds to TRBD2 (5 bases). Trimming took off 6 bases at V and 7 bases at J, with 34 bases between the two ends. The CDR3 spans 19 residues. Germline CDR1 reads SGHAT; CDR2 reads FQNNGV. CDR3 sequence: CASSKYLRMERTTEGEQYF. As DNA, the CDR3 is TGTGCCAGCAGTAAATACTTAAGAATGGAGCGGACCACAGAAGGGGAGCAGTACTTC. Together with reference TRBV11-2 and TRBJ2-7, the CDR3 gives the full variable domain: EAGVAQSPRYKIIEKRQSVAFWCNPISGHATLYWYQQILGQGPKLLIQFQNNGVVDDSQLPKDRFSAERLKGVDSTLKIQPAKLEDSAVYLCASSKYLRMERTTEGEQYFGPGTRLTVT.

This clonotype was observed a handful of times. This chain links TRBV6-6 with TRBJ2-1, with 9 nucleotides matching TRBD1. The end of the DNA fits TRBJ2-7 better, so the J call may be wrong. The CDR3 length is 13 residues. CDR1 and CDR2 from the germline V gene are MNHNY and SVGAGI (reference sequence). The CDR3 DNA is TGTGCCAGCAGGGGGACAGGGCTGGACGAGCAGTACTTC. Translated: CASRGTGLDEQYF.

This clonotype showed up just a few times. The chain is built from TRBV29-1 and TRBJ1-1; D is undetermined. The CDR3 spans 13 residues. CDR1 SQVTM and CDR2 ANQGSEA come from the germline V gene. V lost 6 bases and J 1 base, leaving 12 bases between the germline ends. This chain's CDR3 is CSVDFQENTEAFF. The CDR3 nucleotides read TGCAGCGTAGATTTTCAGGAGAACACTGAAGCTTTCTTT.

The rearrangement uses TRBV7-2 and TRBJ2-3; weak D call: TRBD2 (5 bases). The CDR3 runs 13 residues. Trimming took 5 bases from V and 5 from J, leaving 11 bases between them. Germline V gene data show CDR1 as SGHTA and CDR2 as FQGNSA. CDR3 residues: CASSTWTGDTQYF. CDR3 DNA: TGTGCCAGCAGCACCTGGACTGGAGATACGCAGTATTTT.

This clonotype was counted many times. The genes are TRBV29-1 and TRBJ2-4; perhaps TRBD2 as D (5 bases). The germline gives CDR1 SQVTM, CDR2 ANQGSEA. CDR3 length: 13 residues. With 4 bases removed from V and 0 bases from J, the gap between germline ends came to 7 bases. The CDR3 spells CSVGGIAKNIQYF. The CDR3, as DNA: TGCAGCGTTGGAGGGATAGCCAAAAACATTCAGTACTTC.

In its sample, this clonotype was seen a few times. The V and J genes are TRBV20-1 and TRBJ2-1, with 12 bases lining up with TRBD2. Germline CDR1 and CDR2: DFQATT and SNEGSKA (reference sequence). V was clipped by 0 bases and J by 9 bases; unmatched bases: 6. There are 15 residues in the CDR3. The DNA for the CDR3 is TGCAGTGCTAGAGATAACCTAGCGGGGGGGCGTGAGCAGTTCTTC. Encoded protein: CSARDNLAGGREQFF.

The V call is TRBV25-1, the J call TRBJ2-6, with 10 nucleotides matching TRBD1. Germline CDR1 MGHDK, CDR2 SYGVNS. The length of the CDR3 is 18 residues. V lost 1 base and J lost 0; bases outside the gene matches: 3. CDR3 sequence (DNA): TGTGCCAGCAGTGAATGGGACAGGGGAAGCTCTGGGGCCAACGTCCTGACTTTC. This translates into CASSEWDRGSSGANVLTF.

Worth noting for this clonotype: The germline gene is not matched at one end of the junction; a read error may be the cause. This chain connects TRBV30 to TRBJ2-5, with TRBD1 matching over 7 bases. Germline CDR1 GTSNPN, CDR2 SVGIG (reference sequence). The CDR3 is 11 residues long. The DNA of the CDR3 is TGTGCCTGGAGTCGGTCAGGGGGTCCGAATTTC. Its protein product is CAWSRSGGPNF.

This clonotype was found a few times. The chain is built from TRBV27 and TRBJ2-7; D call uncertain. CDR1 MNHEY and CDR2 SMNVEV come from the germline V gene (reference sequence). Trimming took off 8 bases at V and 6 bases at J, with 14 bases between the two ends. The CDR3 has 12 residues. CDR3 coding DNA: TGTGCCAGCGGCCAGCTTGGTAGCGAGCAGTACTTC. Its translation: CASGQLGSEQYF.

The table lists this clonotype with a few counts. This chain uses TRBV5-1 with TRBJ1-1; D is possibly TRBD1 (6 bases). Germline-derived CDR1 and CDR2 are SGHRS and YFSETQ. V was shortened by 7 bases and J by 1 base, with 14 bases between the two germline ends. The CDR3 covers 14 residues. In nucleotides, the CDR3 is TGCGCCAGCTCAAACGGACAGCCGAACACTGAAGCTTTCTTT. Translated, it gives CASSNGQPNTEAFF.

CDR3 nucleotides: TGTGCCAGCTGCAAGGCGGGGGAGGGCGAGCAGTACTTC. It translates to CASCKAGEGEQYF. The chain carries TRBV6-5 and TRBJ2-5; 7 positions agree with TRBD2. With the DNA end fitting TRBJ2-7 better, the J assignment may be wrong. Germline CDR1 reads MNHEY; CDR2 reads SVGAGI. This CDR3 region has 13 residues.

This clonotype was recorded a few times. CDR3 loop: CASSLVFASRKYNEQFF. The CDR3 nucleotides read TGCGCCAGCAGCTTGGTTTTCGCTAGCAGAAAATACAATGAGCAGTTCTTC. The chain joins TRBV5-1 to TRBJ2-1, with D perhaps matching TRBD2 (5 bases). The CDR3 is 17 amino acids. The germline V and J ends were trimmed by 0 bases and 4 bases, with 17 bases remaining between them. Germline CDR1 is SGHRS and CDR2 is YFSETQ.

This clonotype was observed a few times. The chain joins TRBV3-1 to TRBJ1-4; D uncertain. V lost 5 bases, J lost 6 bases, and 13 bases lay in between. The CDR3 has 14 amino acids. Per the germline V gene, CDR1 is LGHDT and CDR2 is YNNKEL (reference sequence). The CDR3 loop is CASSSGWRHEKLFF. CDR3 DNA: TGTGCCAGCAGCTCGGGTTGGCGTCATGAAAAACTGTTTTTT.

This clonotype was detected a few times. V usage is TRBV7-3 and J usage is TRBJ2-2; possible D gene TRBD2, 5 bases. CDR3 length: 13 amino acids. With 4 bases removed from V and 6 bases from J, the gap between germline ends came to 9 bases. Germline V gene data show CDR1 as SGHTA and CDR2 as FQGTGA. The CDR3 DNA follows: TGTGCCAGCAGCTCAACTAGGGCCGGGGAGCTGTTTTTT. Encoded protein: CASSSTRAGELFF.

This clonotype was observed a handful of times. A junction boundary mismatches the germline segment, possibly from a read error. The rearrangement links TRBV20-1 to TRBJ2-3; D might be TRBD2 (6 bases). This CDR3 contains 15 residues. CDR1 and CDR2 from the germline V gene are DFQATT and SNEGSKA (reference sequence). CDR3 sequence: CSARDYALSTDTQYF. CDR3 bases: TGCAGTGCTAGGGACTATGCCCTTAGCACAGATACACAGTATTTT.

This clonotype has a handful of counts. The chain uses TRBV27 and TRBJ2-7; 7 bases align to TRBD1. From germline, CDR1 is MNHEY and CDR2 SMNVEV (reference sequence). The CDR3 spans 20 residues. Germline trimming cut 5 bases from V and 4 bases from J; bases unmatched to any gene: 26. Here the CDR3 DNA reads TGTGCCAGCAGTCCCCGGACAGGAAAGGAGACGTGGCGTAGTACGTACGAGCAGTACTTC. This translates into CASSPRTGKETWRSTYEQYF.

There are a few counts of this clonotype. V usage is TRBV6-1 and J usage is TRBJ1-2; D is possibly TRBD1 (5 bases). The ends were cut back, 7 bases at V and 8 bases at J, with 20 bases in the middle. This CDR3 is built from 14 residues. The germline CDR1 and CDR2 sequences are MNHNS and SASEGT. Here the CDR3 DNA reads TGTGCCAGCATCCGTGACAGCCCCTCAGAGGGCTACACCTTC. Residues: CASIRDSPSEGYTF.

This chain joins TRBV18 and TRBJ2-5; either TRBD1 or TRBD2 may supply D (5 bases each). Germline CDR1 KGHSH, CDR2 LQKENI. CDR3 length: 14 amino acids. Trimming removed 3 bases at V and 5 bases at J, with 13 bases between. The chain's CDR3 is CASSPNRGRETQYF. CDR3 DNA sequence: TGTGCCAGCTCACCCAATCGGGGCCGGGAGACCCAGTACTTC.

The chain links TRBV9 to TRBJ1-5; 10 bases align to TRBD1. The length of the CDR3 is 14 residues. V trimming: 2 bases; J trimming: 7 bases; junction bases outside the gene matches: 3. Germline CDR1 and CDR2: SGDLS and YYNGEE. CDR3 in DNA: TGTGCCAGCAGCGTTGGGACAGGGGAACAGCCCCAGCATTTT. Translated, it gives CASSVGTGEQPQHF. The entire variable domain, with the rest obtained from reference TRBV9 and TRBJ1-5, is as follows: DSGVTQTPKHLITATGQRVTLRCSPRSGDLSVYWYQQSLDQGLQFLIQYYNGEERAKGNILERFSAQQFPDLHSELNLSSLELGDSALYFCASSVGTGEQPQHFGDGTRLSIL.

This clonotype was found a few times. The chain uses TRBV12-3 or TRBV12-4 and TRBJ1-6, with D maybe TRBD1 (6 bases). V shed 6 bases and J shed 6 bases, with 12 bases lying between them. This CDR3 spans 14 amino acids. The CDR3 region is CASRSRQVNSPLHF. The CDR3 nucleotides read TGTGCCAGCAGATCTCGACAGGTTAATTCACCCCTCCACTTT.

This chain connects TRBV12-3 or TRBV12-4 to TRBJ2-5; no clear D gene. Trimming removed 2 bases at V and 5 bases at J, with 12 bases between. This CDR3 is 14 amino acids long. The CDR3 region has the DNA TGTGCCAGCAGTTTATCGAAACCGCACGAGACCCAGTACTTC. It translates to CASSLSKPHETQYF.

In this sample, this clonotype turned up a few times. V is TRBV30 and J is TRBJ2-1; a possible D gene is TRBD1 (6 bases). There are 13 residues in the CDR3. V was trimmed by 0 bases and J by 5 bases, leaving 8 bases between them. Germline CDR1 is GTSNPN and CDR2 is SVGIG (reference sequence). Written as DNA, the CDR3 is TGTGCCTGGAGTGTAGGACAGCACAATGAGCAGTTCTTC. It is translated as CAWSVGQHNEQFF.

Written as DNA, the CDR3 is TGTGCCAGCAGCCGAGGGACTAGCGGGGCCTCTCTCGGGGAGACCCAGTACTTC. Translated: CASSRGTSGASLGETQYF. The rearrangement joins TRBV9 to TRBJ2-5; 13 bases are shared with TRBD2. The germline V gene encodes CDR1 SGDLS and CDR2 YYNGEE. After removal of 4 bases from V and 5 bases from J, the junction contained 14 bases not matched to a gene. The CDR3 consists of 18 residues.

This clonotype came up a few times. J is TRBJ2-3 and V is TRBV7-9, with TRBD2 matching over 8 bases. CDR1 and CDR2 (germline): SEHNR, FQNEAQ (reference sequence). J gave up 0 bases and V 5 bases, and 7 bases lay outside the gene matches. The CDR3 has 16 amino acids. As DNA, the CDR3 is TGTGCCAGCAGCCCGGGAGGGGACTCCAGCACAGATACGCAGTATTTT. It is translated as CASSPGGDSSTDTQYF.

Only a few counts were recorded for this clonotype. The CDR3 nucleotides read TGCAGTGCTAGCCTGACCGGGACAGGCGGAAACACCATATATTTT. Translating gives CSASLTGTGGNTIYF. The gene calls are TRBV20-1 and TRBJ1-3, with 8 bases fitting TRBD1. From germline, CDR1 is DFQATT and CDR2 SNEGSKA (reference sequence). V lost 3 bases and J lost 4; bases outside the gene matches: 8. The CDR3 covers 15 residues.